Presented here are 2 T cell receptor beta chains from one specimen sequenced in a study of blood T cells in healthy people across ages. Combining a sample-barcoded 5' primer with a J-beta primer mix, a second PCR ran for about 6 to 12 cycles. TCRdb reprocessed the 5' RACE reads via MiXCR and lists one record per CDR3 protein. The sample records approximately 780,000 distinct CDR3 sequences, around a quarter being singletons. These data were also reused for a study on T cells of mothers and their children.

The specimen was blood. The receptors come from a boy aged 5-17 years in good health.

V gene TRBV10-1 combines with J gene TRBJ2-5; tentative D call: TRBD2 (7 bases). The CDR3 totals 15 residues. V was trimmed by 2 bases and J by 5 bases, leaving 15 bases between them. Germline loops: CDR1 WNHNN, CDR2 SYGVQD (reference sequence). CDR3 nucleotides: TGCGCCAGCAGTGAGGAGGGGGGGGGCCGGGAGACCCAGTACTTC. It encodes CASSEEGGGRETQYF.

This clonotype was observed at least ten times. The CDR3 here is CASSSAVDYEQYF. Here the CDR3 DNA reads TGTGCCAGCAGTTCGGCCGTCGACTACGAGCAGTACTTC. The gene calls are TRBV28 and TRBJ2-7, with no clear D. Trimming left V 4 bases short and J 3 bases short, with 10 bases between. CDR1 and CDR2 (germline): MDHEN, SYDVKM. The CDR3 loop spans 13 amino acids.